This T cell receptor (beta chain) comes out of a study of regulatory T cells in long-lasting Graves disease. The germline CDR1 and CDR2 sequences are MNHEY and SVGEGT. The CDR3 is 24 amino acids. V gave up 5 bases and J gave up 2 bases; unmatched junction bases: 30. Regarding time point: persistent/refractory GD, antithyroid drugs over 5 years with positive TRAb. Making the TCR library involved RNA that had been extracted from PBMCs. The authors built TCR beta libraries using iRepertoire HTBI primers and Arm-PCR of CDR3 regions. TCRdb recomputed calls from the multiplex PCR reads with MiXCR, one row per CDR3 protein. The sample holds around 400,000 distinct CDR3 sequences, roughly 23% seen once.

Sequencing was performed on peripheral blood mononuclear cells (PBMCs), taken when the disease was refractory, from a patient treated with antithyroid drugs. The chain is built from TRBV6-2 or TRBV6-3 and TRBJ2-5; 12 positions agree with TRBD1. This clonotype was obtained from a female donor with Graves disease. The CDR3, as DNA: TGTGCCAGCAGTCACCGGGTTGGGTCCGGGACAGGGGGCTTTAGCGGGAGTTATCAAGAGACCCAGTACTTC. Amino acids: CASSHRVGSGTGGFSGSYQETQYF.